This TCR beta chain was sequenced in a study of blood T cells in healthy people across ages. The authors ran a second PCR of about 7 to 12 cycles using a sample-barcoded 5' primer and a J-beta primer mix. One entry per CDR3 protein results from TCRdb running MiXCR on the 5' RACE reads. The repertoire holds 1.5 million or so distinct CDR3 sequences, around 39% seen once, with 7.9% in the top ten. In germline, CDR1 is MNHEY, CDR2 SMNVEV (reference sequence). J was trimmed by 2 bases and V by 5 bases; bases with no gene match: 18. CDR3 size: 18 residues. Healthy individuals of Caucasian origin from Russia, aged roughly 6 to 100, served as donors.

Material: blood. This chain uses TRBV27 with TRBJ2-7; TRBD1 agrees at 7 bases. The TCR was taken from a woman aged 18 to 35 in good health. The CDR3 DNA reads as TGTGCCAGCAGTATAGTATATGGGATCGGACAGGTCCCCTACGAGCAGTACTTC. Amino acids: CASSIVYGIGQVPYEQYF.